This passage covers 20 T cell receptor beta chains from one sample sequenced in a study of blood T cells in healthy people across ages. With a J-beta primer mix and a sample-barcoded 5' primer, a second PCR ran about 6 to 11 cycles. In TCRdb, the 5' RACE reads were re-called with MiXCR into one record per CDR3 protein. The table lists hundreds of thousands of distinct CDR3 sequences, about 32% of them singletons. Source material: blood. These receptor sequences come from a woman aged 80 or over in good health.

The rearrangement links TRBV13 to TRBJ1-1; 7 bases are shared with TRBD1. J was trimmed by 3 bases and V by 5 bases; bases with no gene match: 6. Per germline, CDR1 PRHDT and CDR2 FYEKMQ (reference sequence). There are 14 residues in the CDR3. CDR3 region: CASSRDRVYTEAFF. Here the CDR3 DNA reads TGTGCCAGCAGCCGTGACAGGGTTTACACTGAAGCTTTCTTT.

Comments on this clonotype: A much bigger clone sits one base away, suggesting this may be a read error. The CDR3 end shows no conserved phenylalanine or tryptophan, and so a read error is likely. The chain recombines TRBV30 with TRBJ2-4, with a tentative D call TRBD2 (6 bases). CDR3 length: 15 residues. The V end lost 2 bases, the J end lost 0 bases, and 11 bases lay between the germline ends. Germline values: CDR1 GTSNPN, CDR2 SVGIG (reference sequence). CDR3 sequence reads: CAWSFREVAKNIQYS. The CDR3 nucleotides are TGTGCCTGGAGTTTCAGGGAGGTAGCCAAAAACATTCAGTACTCC.

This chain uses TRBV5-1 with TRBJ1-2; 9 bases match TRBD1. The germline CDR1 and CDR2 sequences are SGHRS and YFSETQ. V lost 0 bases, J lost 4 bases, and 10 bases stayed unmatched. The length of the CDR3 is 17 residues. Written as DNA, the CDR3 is TGCGCCAGCAGCTTGGATCCCTTGACAGGGGGACTCTATGGCTACACCTTC. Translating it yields CASSLDPLTGGLYGYTF.

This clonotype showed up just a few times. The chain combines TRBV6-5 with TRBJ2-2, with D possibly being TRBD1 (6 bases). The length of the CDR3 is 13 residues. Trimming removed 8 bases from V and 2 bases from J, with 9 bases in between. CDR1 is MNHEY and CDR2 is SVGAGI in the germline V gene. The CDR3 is CASRQANTGELFF. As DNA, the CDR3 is TGTGCCAGCCGACAGGCTAACACCGGGGAGCTGTTTTTT.

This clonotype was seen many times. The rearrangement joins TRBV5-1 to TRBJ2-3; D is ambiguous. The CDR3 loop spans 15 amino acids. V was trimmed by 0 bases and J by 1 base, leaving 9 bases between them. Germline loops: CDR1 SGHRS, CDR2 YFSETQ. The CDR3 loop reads CASSLAWRGTDTQYF. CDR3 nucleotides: TGCGCCAGCAGCTTGGCCTGGCGAGGCACAGATACGCAGTATTTT.

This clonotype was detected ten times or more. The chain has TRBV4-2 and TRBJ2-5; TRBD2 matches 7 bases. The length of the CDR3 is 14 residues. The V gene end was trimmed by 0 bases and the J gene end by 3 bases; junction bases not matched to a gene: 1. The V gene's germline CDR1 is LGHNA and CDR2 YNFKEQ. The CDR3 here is CASSQDAGEETQYF. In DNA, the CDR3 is TGTGCCAGCAGCCAAGATGCGGGGGAAGAGACCCAGTACTTC.

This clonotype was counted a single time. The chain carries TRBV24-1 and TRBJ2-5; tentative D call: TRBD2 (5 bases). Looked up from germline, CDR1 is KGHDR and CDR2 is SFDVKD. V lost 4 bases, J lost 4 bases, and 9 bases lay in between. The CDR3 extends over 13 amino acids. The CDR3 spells CATSEGDGETQYF. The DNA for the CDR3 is TGTGCCACCAGTGAGGGAGATGGAGAGACCCAGTACTTC.

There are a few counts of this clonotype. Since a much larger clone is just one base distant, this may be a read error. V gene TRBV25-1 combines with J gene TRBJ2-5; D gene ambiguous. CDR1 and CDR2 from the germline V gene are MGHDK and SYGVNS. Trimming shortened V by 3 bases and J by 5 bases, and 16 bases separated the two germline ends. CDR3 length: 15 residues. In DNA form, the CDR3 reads TGTGCCAGCAGTGAGGACCCCTTAGCACGGGAGACCCAGTACTTC. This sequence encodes CASSEDPLARETQYF.

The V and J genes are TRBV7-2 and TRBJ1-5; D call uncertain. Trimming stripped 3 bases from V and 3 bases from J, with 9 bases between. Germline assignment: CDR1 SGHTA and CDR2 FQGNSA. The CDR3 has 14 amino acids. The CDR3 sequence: CASSFSRSNQPQHF. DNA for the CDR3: TGTGCCAGCAGCTTCTCAAGATCCAATCAGCCCCAGCATTTT.

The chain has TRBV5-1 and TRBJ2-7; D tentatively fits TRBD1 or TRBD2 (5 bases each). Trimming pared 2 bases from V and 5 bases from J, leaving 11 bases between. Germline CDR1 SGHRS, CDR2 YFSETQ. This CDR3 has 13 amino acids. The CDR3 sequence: CASSLGTLDEQYF. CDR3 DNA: TGCGCCAGCAGCTTAGGGACCCTCGACGAGCAGTACTTC.

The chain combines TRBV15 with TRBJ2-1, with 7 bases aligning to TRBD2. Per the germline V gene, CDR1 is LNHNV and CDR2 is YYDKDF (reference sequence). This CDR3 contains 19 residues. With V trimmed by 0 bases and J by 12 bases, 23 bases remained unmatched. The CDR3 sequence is CATSRDAPTSTSRRYGQFF. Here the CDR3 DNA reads TGTGCCACCAGCAGAGATGCCCCCACCTCGACTAGCAGGCGCTATGGGCAGTTCTTC.

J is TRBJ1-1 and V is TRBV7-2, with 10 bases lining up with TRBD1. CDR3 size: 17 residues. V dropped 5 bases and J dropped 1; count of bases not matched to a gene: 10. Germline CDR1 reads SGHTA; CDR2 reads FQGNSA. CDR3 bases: TGTGCCAGCAGCCCGCTGACAGGGGGCGCCTGGAACACTGAAGCTTTCTTT. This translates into CASSPLTGGAWNTEAFF.

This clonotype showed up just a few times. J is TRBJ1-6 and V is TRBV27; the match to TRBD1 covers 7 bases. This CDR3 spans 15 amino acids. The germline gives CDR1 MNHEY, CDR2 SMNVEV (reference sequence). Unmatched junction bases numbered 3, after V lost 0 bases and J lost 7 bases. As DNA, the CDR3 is TGTGCCAGCAGTTTATCGCAGGGGGGGAATTCACCCCTCCACTTT. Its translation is CASSLSQGGNSPLHF.

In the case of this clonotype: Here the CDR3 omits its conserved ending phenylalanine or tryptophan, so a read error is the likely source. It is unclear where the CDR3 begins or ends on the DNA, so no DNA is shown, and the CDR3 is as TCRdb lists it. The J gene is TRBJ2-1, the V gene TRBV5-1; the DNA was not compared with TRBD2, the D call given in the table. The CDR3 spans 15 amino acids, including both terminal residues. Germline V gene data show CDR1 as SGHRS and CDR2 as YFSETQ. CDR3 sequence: CASSLEGQEGYTFGS.

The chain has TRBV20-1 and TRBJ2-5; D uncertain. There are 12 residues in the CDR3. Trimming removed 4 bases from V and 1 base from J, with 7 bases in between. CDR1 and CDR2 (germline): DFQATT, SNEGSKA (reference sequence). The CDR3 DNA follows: TGCAGTGCTACCAGGCGCCAAGAGACCCAGTACTTC. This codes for CSATRRQETQYF.

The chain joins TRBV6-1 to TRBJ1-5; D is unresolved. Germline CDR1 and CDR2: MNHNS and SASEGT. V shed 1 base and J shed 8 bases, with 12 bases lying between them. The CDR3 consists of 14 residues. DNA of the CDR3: TGTGCCAGCAGTGAAGTGGCGGGTAGCAAGCCCCAGCATTTT. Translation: CASSEVAGSKPQHF.

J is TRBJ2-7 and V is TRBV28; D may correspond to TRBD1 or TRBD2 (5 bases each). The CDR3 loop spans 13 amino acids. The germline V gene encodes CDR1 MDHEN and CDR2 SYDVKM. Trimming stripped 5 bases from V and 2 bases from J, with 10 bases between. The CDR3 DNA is TGTGCCAGCAGTGAGGGGATCCCCTACGAGCAGTACTTC. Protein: CASSEGIPYEQYF.

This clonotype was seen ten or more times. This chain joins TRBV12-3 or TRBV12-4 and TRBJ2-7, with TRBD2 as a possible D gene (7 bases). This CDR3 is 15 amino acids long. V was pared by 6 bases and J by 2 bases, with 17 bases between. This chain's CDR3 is CASSPRGGATYEQYF. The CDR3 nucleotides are TGTGCCAGCAGCCCTAGGGGGGGTGCGACCTACGAGCAGTACTTC.

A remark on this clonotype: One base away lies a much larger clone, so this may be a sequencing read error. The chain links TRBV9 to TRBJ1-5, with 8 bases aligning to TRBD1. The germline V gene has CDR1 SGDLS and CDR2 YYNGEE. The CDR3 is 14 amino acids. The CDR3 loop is CASSVATGDQSQHF. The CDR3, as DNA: TGTGCCAGCAGCGTAGCGACAGGGGATCAGTCCCAGCATTTT.

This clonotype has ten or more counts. CDR3 loop: CASSSARDFHSYEQYF. In DNA, the CDR3 is TGTGCCAGCAGCTCGGCCCGGGACTTCCATTCCTACGAGCAGTACTTC. This chain joins TRBV11-1 and TRBJ2-7, with D perhaps matching TRBD2 (6 bases). The CDR3 loop spans 16 amino acids. Trimming stripped 4 bases from V and 1 base from J, with 17 bases between. CDR1 and CDR2 from the germline V gene are SGHAT and FQDESV (reference sequence). The full variable domain, rest sourced from reference TRBV11-1 and TRBJ2-7, is EAEVAQSPRYKITEKSQAVAFWCDPISGHATLYWYRQILGQGPELLVQFQDESVVDDSQLPKDRFSAERLKGVDSTLKIQPAELGDSAMYLCASSSARDFHSYEQYFGPGTRLTVT.